A selection of T cell receptor beta chains follows, all from one sample in a study of blood T cell repertoires in COVID-19. Clones were sequenced by immunoSEQ multiplex PCR, and TCRdb holds only the in-frame ones, with some missing. The data contain some 150,000 clones, around 85% of them singletons. Sequenced material: peripheral blood. These receptors all stem from a woman aged 60-70 years with COVID-19, enrolled during active disease. CDR3s include the opening cysteine and the closing phenylalanine or tryptophan. D genes are given only for firm matches. A row's size may be missing; if present it is once, few, many or a size class.

few TRBJ2-7 TRBD2 TRBV4-1 TGCGCCACCCGGGGGGAGTTCTCCTACGAGCAGTACTTC CATRGEFSYEQYF
. TRBJ1-1 TRBD1 TRBV27 TGTGCCAGCAGTCTTGACAGGGACACTGAAGCTTTCTTT CASSLDRDTEAFF
. TRBJ1-2 TRBD1 TRBV25-1 TGTGCCAGCAGTGCGTTCCAGGGGGCCCCTAACTATGGCTACACCTTC CASSAFQGAPNYGYTF
. TRBJ1-1 . TRBV15 TGTGCCACCAGCAGAGATGACGGGTGGGTTGAAGCTTTCTTT CATSRDDGWVEAFF
once TRBJ2-7 . TRBV27 TGTGCCAGCAAGAGAACCCGGGACTGGAGCTACGAGCAGTACTTC CASKRTRDWSYEQYF
. TRBJ2-7 . TRBV6-7 TGTGCCAGCATCACAGGGATGGTTTGCGAGCAGTACTTC CASITGMVCEQYF
. TRBJ1-5 . TRBV4-1 TGCGCCAGCAGCCAAGGCATGCTGGCCACCGGCAATCAGCCCCAGCATTTT CASSQGMLATGNQPQHF
. TRBJ2-5 TRBD2 TRBV29-1 TGCAGCGCTGACCCCCAAACTCGGCGGGGGGGCCTCTATTTTTCGGAGACCCAGTACTTC CSADPQTRRGGLYFSETQYF
. TRBJ1-4 TRBD1 TRBV7-2 TGTGCCAGCAGCCCCGGAGGACAGGGTATTGAAAAACTGTTTTTT CASSPGGQGIEKLFF
. TRBJ2-7 . TRBV2 TGTGCCAGCAGTGCACTGTCCTACGAGCAGTACTTC CASSALSYEQYF
. TRBJ1-2 . TRBV5-1 TGCGCCAGCAGCTTGGGCCTAGAGGGAGATGGCTACACCTTC CASSLGLEGDGYTF
. TRBJ2-7 TRBD1 TRBV13 TGTGCCAGCACCCCGGGACAGGGATACGACGAGCAGTACTTC CASTPGQGYDEQYF
. TRBJ1-6 . TRBV27 TGTGCCAGCAGACAGGGCTATAATTCACCCCTCCACTTT CASRQGYNSPLHF
few TRBJ2-3 . TRBV7-9 TGTGCCAGCAGCTTATCTACAGATACGCAGTATTTT CASSLSTDTQYF
. TRBJ2-2 . TRBV11-2 TGTGCCAGCAGCTTAGTTAGGGGAGGCCGCGGGGAGCTGTTTTTT CASSLVRGGRGELFF
. TRBJ1-4 . TRBV5-8 TGTGCCAGCAGCTTGGCAGGTGAAAAACTGTTTTTT CASSLAGEKLFF
. TRBJ2-7 . TRBV4-1 TGCGCCAGCAGCCAAGATAGGAGGTCGCCTTACGAGCAGTACTTC CASSQDRRSPYEQYF
. TRBJ2-3 . TRBV6-5 TGTGCCAGCAGTTTGAAGGGGGTGACAGATACGCAGTATTTT CASSLKGVTDTQYF
. TRBJ1-2 TRBD1 TRBV7-2 TGTGCCAGCAGCCAATACCCACAGGGGACAACTAACTATGGCTACACCTTC CASSQYPQGTTNYGYTF
. TRBJ1-4 TRBD1 TRBV3-1/TRBV3-2 TGTGCCAGCAGCCAAGGGGACAGGGACGAAAAACTGTTTTTT CASSQGDRDEKLFF
. TRBJ2-7 TRBD2 TRBV27 TGTGCCAGCAGTTTAGCGGGGGGGCAATCCTACGAGCAGTACTTC CASSLAGGQSYEQYF
. TRBJ1-3 . TRBV2 TGTGCCAGCAGCCTATTCCGGGGCTCTGGAAACACCATATATTTT CASSLFRGSGNTIYF
. TRBJ1-1 . TRBV15 TGTGCCACCAGCAGAGAGCGGGGCTTGAACACTGAAGCTTTCTTT CATSRERGLNTEAFF
. TRBJ2-3 . TRBV11-2 TGTGCCAGCAGCTTAGATGGGAACAGGGATACTAGCACAGATACGCAGTATTTT CASSLDGNRDTSTDTQYF
few TRBJ1-5 . TRBV19 TGTGCCAGTAGTATGCGGCAGGGAGGACAGCCCCAGCATTTT CASSMRQGGQPQHF
once TRBJ2-5 TRBD2 TRBV5-1 TGCGCCAGCAGCGTGCGGGGGGGCGAAGAGACCCAGTACTTC CASSVRGGEETQYF
. TRBJ2-7 TRBD1 TRBV2 TGTGCCAGCACCCGTGGACAGGGCTTACACGAGCAGTACTTC CASTRGQGLHEQYF
. TRBJ2-1 . TRBV14 TGTGCCAGCAGCCAATGGTCAGGGGAGTACAATGAGCAGTTCTTC CASSQWSGEYNEQFF
once TRBJ2-3 TRBD2 TRBV19 TGTGCCAGTAGTACTCGACTAGCGGGGGCAGATACGCAGTATTTT CASSTRLAGADTQYF
. TRBJ1-2 . TRBV3-1/TRBV3-2 TGTGCCAGCAGCCCTAAGGGGGTATGGGGTGGCTACACCTTC CASSPKGVWGGYTF
. TRBJ1-2 TRBD1 TRBV25-1 TGTGCCAGCAGTCATACCCCGGGACAGGGGGATAACTATGGCTACACCTTC CASSHTPGQGDNYGYTF
. TRBJ1-1 . TRBV3-1/TRBV3-2 TGTGCCAGCAGCCCATCGGAGGTGAACACTGAAGCTTTCTTT CASSPSEVNTEAFF
. TRBJ2-1 TRBD2 TRBV24-1 TGTGCCACCAGTGATCCCAGGACTAGATGGTTCTTC CATSDPRTRWFF
. TRBJ1-1 TRBD1 TRBV5-8 TGTGCCAGCCCTCATGGGACAGGGGGGGCTGAAGCTTTCTTT CASPHGTGGAEAFF
few TRBJ1-4 TRBD1 TRBV13 TGTGCCAGCAGCTCGGGACAGGGTGGTGAAAAACTGTTTTTT CASSSGQGGEKLFF
. TRBJ2-3 . TRBV2 TGTGCCAGCAGTGAAGCTAGGCCCGAGGGTACAAGGAGAGATACGCAGTATTTT CASSEARPEGTRRDTQYF
once TRBJ1-6 TRBD1 TRBV2 TGTGCCAGCAGTGAGGTACGACAGGGTAGTCACCTCCACTTT CASSEVRQGSHLHF
. TRBJ1-1 . TRBV2 TGTGCCAGCAGTGAAGGGATCGAGGTGGATGAAGCTTTCTTT CASSEGIEVDEAFF
. TRBJ2-4 TRBD1 TRBV2 TGTGCCAGCAGCGCCGACAGGGTCTATGACATTCAGTACTTC CASSADRVYDIQYF
. TRBJ2-3 TRBD2 TRBV19 TGTGCCAGTTACCCTGGACTAGCGGGGGCGGGGAGCACAGATACGCAGTATTTT CASYPGLAGAGSTDTQYF
. TRBJ2-7 TRBD1 TRBV28 TGTGCCAGCAGTCCCTCGGACAGGGACTACGAGCAGTACTTC CASSPSDRDYEQYF
. TRBJ1-5 . TRBV4-3 TGCGCCAGCAGCCAGGAGGGTTTTGGCAATCAGCCCCAGCATTTT CASSQEGFGNQPQHF